These 18 T cell receptor beta chains were sequenced from one sample in a study of blood T cells in healthy people across ages. A second PCR, run for about 6 to 11 cycles, used a sample-barcoded 5' primer plus a J-beta primer mix. One entry per CDR3 protein results from TCRdb running MiXCR on the 5' RACE reads. The sample records more than 1,000,000 distinct CDR3 sequences, 25% being singletons. The same data also contributed to another study, on T cells of mothers and their children.

Sequencing input: blood. The receptors were sampled from a girl under 10 years old in good health.

This clonotype was counted only a few times. The chain recombines TRBV4-1 with TRBJ1-1, with D possibly being TRBD1 (5 bases). V lost 4 bases and J lost 1, with 16 bases in between. The CDR3 runs to 16 residues. Germline lookup yields CDR1 MGHRA and CDR2 YSYEKL. Here the CDR3 reads CASSPRGGTGNTEAFF. DNA for the CDR3: TGCGCCAGCAGCCCCCGGGGGGGTACAGGGAACACTGAAGCTTTCTTT.

The table lists this clonotype with a few counts. The CDR3 region has the DNA TGCGCCAGCAGCCAAGTACTAGCGGGAGCTAATGAGCAGTTCTTC. Amino acids: CASSQVLAGANEQFF. The chain uses TRBV4-1 and TRBJ2-5; TRBD2 agrees at 11 bases. TRBJ2-1 explains the end of the DNA better; the J call may be wrong. This CDR3 contains 15 residues. Germline values: CDR1 MGHRA, CDR2 YSYEKL.

This clonotype was counted a few times. This sequence joins TRBV20-1 and TRBJ2-1; the D call may be TRBD1 or TRBD2 (5 bases each). The CDR3 length is 13 residues. Germline lookup yields CDR1 DFQATT and CDR2 SNEGSKA (reference sequence). V lost 3 bases and J 5 bases, leaving 11 bases between the germline ends. The CDR3 sequence: CSARSGTNNEQFF. As DNA, the CDR3 is TGCAGTGCTAGGTCCGGGACCAACAATGAGCAGTTCTTC.

This chain links TRBV4-3 with TRBJ2-5; D is unresolved. The CDR3 contains 16 residues. The germline V gene encodes CDR1 LGHNA and CDR2 YSLEER. V gave up 0 bases and J gave up 0 bases, with 11 bases separating them. The CDR3 loop is CASSQDPDEYQETQYF. CDR3 sequence (DNA): TGCGCCAGCAGCCAAGACCCAGACGAGTACCAAGAGACCCAGTACTTC.

This clonotype has more than one count but fewer than ten. CDR3 bases: TGTGCCACCAGCATTCAAGCGGGGGGGTACCAAGAGACCCAGTACTTC. Translation gives CATSIQAGGYQETQYF. V is TRBV15 and J is TRBJ2-5, with TRBD2 matching 10 bases. CDR1 and CDR2 from the germline V gene are LNHNV and YYDKDF (reference sequence). The CDR3 contains 16 residues. With V trimmed by 4 bases and J by 0 bases, 5 bases remained unmatched.

Here the CDR3 reads CAISESTSGVNEQFF. CDR3 sequence (DNA): TGTGCCATCAGTGAGTCAACTAGCGGGGTTAATGAGCAGTTCTTC. The rearrangement links TRBV10-3 to TRBJ2-1; 10 nucleotides agree with TRBD2. The V gene's germline CDR1 is ENHRY and CDR2 SYGVKD. Trimming took 0 bases from V and 7 from J; bases not matched to a gene: 3. This CDR3 has 15 amino acids.

The table lists this clonotype with a few counts. The chain carries TRBV3-1 and TRBJ2-5; D is uncertain. The V end was cut by 1 base, the J end by 5 bases, with 5 bases between. Germline V gene data show CDR1 as LGHDT and CDR2 as YNNKEL (reference sequence). This CDR3 has 12 amino acids. The CDR3 sequence is CASSQALETQYF. The CDR3 DNA sequence: TGTGCCAGCAGCCAAGCCCTCGAGACCCAGTACTTC.

The chain links TRBV7-8 to TRBJ1-5; TRBD1 matches at 8 bases. CDR1 is SGHVS and CDR2 is FQNEAQ in the germline V gene. The junction had 7 bases not matched to a gene; V was cut back by 5 bases and J by 4 bases. The CDR3 length is 15 residues. Here the CDR3 DNA reads TGTGCCAGCAGCCAGACAGGGGTATGGAATCAGCCCCAGCATTTT. Its protein product is CASSQTGVWNQPQHF.

V is TRBV29-1 and J is TRBJ1-4, with 8 positions matching TRBD1. V lost 7 bases to trimming and J lost 6 bases; unmatched junction nucleotides: 7. The length of the CDR3 is 13 residues. Germline V lookup: CDR1 SQVTM, CDR2 ANQGSEA. The CDR3 sequence: CSALGQGHEKLFF. CDR3 bases: TGCAGCGCCCTTGGACAGGGCCATGAAAAACTGTTTTTT.

To note about this clonotype: One junction end does not reproduce the germline sequence, and a read error may be involved. The chain carries TRBV28 and TRBJ2-5; D perhaps matches TRBD1 (5 bases). CDR3 length: 10 residues. CDR1 is MDHEN, CDR2 SYDVKM, per germline. The CDR3 nucleotides are TGTGCCAGCGGACAAGGGACCCAGTACTTC. It encodes CASGQGTQYF.

J is TRBJ2-1 and V is TRBV12-3 or TRBV12-4; 8 bases match TRBD2. The junction had 4 bases not matched to a gene; V was cut back by 6 bases and J by 9 bases. This CDR3 spans 12 amino acids. The CDR3: CASSGLASEQFF. As DNA, the CDR3 is TGTGCCAGCAGCGGACTAGCTAGTGAGCAGTTCTTC.

DNA for the CDR3: TGTGCCACCGGTAGTTTACAGCCCCAGCATTTT. This encodes CATGSLQPQHF. This rearrangement joins TRBV24-1 to TRBJ1-5; D gene unclear. This CDR3 is built from 11 residues. The V gene lost 9 bases and the J gene lost 7 bases, with 9 bases spanning the gap. Germline assignment: CDR1 KGHDR and CDR2 SFDVKD.

This clonotype showed up many times. The chain joins TRBV11-2 to TRBJ2-5; perhaps TRBD1 as D (5 bases). Between the trimmed V and J ends, which lost 2 bases and 2 bases, there was a span of 9 bases. The germline gives CDR1 SGHAT, CDR2 FQNNGV. The CDR3 length is 14 residues. This chain's CDR3 is CASSLSRQQETQYF. The CDR3, as DNA: TGTGCCAGCAGCTTATCGCGACAGCAAGAGACCCAGTACTTC.

This rearrangement joins TRBV11-2 to TRBJ2-7; D might be TRBD1 (5 bases). The CDR3 is 13 amino acids. Germline V gives CDR1 SGHAT, CDR2 FQNNGV. With 4 bases removed from V and 4 bases from J, the gap between germline ends came to 11 bases. CDR3 bases: TGTGCCAGCAGCTACAGGACGGCGTACGAGCAGTACTTC. This encodes CASSYRTAYEQYF.

This clonotype showed up just a few times. The genes are TRBV12-5 and TRBJ1-2; maybe TRBD1 (5 bases). Trimming removed 9 bases at V and 4 bases at J, with 18 bases between. The germline V gene encodes CDR1 LGHNT and CDR2 FRNRAP. The CDR3 runs to 14 residues. The CDR3 is CASRGFDSGYGYTF. The CDR3, as DNA: TGTGCTAGCCGGGGGTTTGACTCCGGCTATGGCTACACCTTC.

The chain employs TRBV12-3 or TRBV12-4 and TRBJ1-2, with D unclear. V was shortened by 1 base and J by 8 bases, with 11 bases between the two germline ends. CDR3 length: 13 residues. The DNA of the CDR3 is TGTGCCAGCAGTTTAGGTGGACTTTGGGGCTACACCTTC. This sequence encodes CASSLGGLWGYTF.

Worth noting for this clonotype: The junction departs from the called germline gene at one end, perhaps through a read error. The chain links TRBV7-2 to TRBJ2-5; perhaps TRBD1 as D (6 bases). The CDR3 extends over 16 amino acids. The germline CDR1 and CDR2 sequences are SGHTA and FQGNSA. The CDR3 protein is CASSLPLTGYRETRYF. CDR3 DNA: TGTGCCAGCAGCTTACCCTTAACAGGGTATCGAGAGACCCGGTACTTC.

This clonotype has ten or more counts. CDR3 sequence (DNA): TGTGCCAGCAGCTTAGCCGGACTAGCGGGTAGCGAGCAGTACTTC. The encoded protein is CASSLAGLAGSEQYF. This chain links TRBV7-2 with TRBJ2-7, with 11 bases that match TRBD2. Germline V gene data show CDR1 as SGHTA and CDR2 as FQGNSA. The CDR3 is 15 residues long. Trimming removed 0 bases from V and 6 bases from J; junction bases left unmatched: 4.